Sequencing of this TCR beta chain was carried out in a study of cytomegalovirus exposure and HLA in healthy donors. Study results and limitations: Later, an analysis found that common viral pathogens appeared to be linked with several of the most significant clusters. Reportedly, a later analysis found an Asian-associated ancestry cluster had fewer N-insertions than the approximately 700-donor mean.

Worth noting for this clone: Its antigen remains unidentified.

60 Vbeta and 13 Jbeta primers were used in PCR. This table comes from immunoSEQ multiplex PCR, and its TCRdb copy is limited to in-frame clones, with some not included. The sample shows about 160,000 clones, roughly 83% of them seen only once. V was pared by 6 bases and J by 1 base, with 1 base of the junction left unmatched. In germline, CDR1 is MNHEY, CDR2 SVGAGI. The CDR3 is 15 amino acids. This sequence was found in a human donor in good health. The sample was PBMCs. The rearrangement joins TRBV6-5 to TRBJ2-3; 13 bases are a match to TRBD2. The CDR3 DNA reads TGTGCCAGCAGGGGACTAGCGGGACGCACAGATACGCAGTATTTT. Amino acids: CASRGLAGRTDTQYF.